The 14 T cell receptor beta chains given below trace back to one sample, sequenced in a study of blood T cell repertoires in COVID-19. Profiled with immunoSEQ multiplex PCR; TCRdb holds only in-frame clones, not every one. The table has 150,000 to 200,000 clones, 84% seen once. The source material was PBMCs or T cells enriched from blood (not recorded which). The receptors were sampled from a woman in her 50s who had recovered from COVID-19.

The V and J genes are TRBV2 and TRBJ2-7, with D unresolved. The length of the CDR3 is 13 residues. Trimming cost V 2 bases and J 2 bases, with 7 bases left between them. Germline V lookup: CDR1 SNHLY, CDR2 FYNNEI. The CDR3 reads CASSELGAYEQYF. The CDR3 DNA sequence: TGTGCCAGCAGTGAATTAGGAGCCTACGAGCAGTACTTC.

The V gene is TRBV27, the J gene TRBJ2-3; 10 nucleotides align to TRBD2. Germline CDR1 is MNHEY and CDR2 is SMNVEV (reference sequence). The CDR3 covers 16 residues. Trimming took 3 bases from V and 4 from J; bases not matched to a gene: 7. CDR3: CASSFLRLAGADTQYF. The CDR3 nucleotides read TGTGCCAGCAGTTTCCTTAGGCTAGCGGGGGCAGATACGCAGTATTTT.

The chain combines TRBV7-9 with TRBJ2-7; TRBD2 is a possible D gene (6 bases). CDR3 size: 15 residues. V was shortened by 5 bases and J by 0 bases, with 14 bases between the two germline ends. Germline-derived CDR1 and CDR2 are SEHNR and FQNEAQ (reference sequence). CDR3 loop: CASSRLGTSSYEQYF. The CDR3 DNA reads TGTGCCAGCAGCCGACTAGGAACGAGCTCCTACGAGCAGTACTTC.

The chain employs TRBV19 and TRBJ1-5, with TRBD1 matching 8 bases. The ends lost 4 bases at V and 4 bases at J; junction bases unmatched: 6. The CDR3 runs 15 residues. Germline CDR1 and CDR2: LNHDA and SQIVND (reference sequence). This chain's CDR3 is CASSSPGGANQPQHF. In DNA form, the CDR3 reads TGTGCCAGTAGTAGTCCAGGGGGCGCAAATCAGCCCCAGCATTTT.

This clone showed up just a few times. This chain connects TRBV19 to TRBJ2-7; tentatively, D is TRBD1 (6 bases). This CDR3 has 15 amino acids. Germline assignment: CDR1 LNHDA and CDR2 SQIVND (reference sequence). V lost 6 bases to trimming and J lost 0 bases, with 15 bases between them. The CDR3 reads CASSPQGHFSYEQYF. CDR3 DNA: TGTGCCAGTAGCCCGCAGGGGCACTTCTCCTACGAGCAGTACTTC.

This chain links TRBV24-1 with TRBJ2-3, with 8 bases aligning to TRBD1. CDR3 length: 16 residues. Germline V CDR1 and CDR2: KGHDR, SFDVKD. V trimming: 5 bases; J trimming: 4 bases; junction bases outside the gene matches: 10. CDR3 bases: TGTGCCACCAGTGGCTCTGACAGGGGTTATGCAGATACGCAGTATTTT. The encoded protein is CATSGSDRGYADTQYF.

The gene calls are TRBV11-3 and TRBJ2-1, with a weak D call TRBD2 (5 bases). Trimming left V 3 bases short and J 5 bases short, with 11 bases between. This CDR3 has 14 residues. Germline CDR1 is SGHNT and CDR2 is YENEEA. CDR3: CASSFYSGDNEQFF. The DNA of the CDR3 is TGTGCCAGCAGCTTTTACTCCGGGGACAATGAGCAGTTCTTC.

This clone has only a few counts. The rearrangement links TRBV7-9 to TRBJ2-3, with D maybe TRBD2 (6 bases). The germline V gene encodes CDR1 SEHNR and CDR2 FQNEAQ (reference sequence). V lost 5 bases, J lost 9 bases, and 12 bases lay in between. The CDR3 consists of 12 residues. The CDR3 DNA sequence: TGTGCCAGCAGCCCGGGGAGGCCCACGCAGTATTTT. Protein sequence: CASSPGRPTQYF.

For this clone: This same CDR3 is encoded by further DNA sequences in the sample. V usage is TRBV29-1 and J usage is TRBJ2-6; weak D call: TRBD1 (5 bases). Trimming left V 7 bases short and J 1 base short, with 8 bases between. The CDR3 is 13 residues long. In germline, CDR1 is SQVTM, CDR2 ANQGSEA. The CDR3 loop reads CSARQSGANVLTF. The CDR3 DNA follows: TGCAGCGCCCGACAGTCTGGGGCCAACGTCCTGACTTTC. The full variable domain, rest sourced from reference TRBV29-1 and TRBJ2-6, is SAVISQKPSRDICQRGTSLTIQCQVDSQVTMMFWYRQQPGQSLTLIATANQGSEATYESGFVIDKFPISRPNLTFSTLTVSNMSPEDSSIYLCSARQSGANVLTFGAGSRLTVL.

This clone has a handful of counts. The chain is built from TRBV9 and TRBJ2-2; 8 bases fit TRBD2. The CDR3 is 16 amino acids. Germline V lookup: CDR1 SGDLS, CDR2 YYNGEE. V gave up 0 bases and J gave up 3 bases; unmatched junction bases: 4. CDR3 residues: CASSVEVAGYTGELFF. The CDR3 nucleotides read TGTGCCAGCAGCGTAGAGGTAGCGGGATACACCGGGGAGCTGTTTTTT.

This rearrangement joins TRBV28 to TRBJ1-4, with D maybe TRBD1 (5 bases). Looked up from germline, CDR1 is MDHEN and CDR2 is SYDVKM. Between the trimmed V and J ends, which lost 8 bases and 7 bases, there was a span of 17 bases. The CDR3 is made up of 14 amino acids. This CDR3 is CASFRAGEAEKLFF. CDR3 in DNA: TGTGCCAGCTTCAGGGCCGGGGAGGCTGAAAAACTGTTTTTT.

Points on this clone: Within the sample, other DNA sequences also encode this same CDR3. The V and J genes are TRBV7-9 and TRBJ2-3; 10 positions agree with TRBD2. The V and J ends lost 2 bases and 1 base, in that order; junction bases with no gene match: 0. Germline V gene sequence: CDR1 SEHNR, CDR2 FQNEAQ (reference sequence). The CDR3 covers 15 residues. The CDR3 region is CASSLTSGGTDTQYF. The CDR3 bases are TGTGCCAGCAGCTTAACTAGCGGGGGCACAGATACGCAGTATTTT.

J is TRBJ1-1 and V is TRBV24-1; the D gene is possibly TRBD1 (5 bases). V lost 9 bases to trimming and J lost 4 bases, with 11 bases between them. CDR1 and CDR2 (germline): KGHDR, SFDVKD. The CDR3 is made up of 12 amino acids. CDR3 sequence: CATLRGFTEAFF. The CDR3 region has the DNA TGTGCCACCTTACGGGGGTTCACTGAAGCTTTCTTT.

CDR3 loop: CASSTEGGPNQPQHF. The CDR3 DNA reads TGTGCCAGCAGCACCGAAGGCGGGCCCAATCAGCCCCAGCATTTT. The rearrangement links TRBV27 to TRBJ1-5; D is uncertain. From germline, CDR1 is MNHEY and CDR2 SMNVEV (reference sequence). The CDR3 contains 15 residues. V lost 6 bases to trimming and J lost 3 bases, with 15 bases between them.